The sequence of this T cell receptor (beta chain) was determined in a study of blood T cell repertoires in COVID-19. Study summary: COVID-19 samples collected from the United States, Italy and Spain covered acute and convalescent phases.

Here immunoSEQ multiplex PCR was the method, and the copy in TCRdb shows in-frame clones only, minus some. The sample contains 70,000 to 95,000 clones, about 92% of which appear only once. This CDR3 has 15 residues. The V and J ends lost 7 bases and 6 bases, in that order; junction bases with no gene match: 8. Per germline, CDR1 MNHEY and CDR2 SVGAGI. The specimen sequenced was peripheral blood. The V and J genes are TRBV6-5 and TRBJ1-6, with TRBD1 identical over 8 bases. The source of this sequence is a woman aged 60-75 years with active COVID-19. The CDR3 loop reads CASTQRTGFNSPLHF. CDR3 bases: TGTGCCAGCACTCAGAGGACAGGGTTTAATTCACCCCTCCACTTT.